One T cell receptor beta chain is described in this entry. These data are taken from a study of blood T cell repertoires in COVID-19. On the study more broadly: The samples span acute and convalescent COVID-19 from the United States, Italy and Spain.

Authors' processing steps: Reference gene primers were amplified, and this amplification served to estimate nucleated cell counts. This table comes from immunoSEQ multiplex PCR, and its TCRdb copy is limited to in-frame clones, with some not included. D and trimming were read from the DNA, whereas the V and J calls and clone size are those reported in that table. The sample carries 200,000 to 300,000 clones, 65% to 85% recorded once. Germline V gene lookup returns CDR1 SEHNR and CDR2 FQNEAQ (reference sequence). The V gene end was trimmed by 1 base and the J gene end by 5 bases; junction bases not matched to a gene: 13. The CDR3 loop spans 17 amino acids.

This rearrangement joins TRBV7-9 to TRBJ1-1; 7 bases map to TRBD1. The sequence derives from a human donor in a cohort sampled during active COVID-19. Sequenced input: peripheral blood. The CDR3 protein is CASSLVVMRQGWTEAFF. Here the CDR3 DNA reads TGTGCCAGCAGCTTAGTTGTTATGAGACAGGGTTGGACTGAAGCTTTCTTT.